Each of the 32 T cell receptor beta chains below was sequenced from the same sample in a study of OX40 agonist ivuxolimab in advanced cancers. Clones were read by immunoSEQ multiplex PCR, and TCRdb kept only the in-frame ones, dropping some. The sample has some 140,000 clones, roughly nine tenths seen once; the top ten hold around 1%. The sample was CD4+ or CD8+ T cells sorted from blood, taken in a trial of the OX40 agonist ivuxolimab. The receptors were gathered from an adult with an advanced solid tumor such as melanoma, head and neck, liver or kidney cancer.

The genes are TRBV11-3 and TRBJ2-1, with 9 bases that match TRBD2. The germline V gene encodes CDR1 SGHNT and CDR2 YENEEA. J was trimmed by 6 bases and V by 5 bases; bases with no gene match: 8. The length of the CDR3 is 15 residues. CDR3 coding DNA: TGTGCCAGCAGCACTCTAGCGGGGAACTCCAATGAGCAGTTCTTC. Translating gives CASSTLAGNSNEQFF.

The rearrangement links TRBV5-4 to TRBJ2-7, with 7 bases aligning to TRBD2. Germline CDR1 SGHNT, CDR2 YYREEE (reference sequence). CDR3 length equals 14 residues. The J segment lost 0 bases and the V segment lost 4 bases, leaving 4 bases of the junction unmatched. CDR3 coding DNA: TGTGCCAGCAGCCCATCTAGCGGCTCCTACGAGCAGTACTTC. This codes for CASSPSSGSYEQYF.

The chain uses TRBV7-2 and TRBJ1-2; 10 bases match TRBD1. J gave up 13 bases and V 0 bases, and 14 bases lay outside the gene matches. Germline CDR1 reads SGHTA; CDR2 reads FQGNSA. The CDR3 consists of 16 residues. This CDR3 is CASSLASTGGVGVLTF. CDR3 nucleotide sequence: TGTGCCAGCAGCTTAGCCTCGACAGGGGGCGTAGGAGTCCTCACCTTC.

As to this clone: Other DNA sequences in this specimen translate into the identical CDR3. This rearrangement joins TRBV18 to TRBJ2-7; 8 bases agree with TRBD1. Germline loops: CDR1 KGHSH, CDR2 LQKENI. The CDR3 is 15 amino acids. Trimming took 0 bases from V and 4 from J; bases not matched to a gene: 5. In DNA, the CDR3 is TGTGCCAGCTCACCACCGTCCCAGGGGGCTTACGAGCAGTACTTC. Translating it yields CASSPPSQGAYEQYF.

The CDR3 coding sequence is TGTGCCAGCAGCCAAGGGGACAGGAGCTATAGGGACACTGAAGCTTTCTTT. It codes for CASSQGDRSYRDTEAFF. The chain carries TRBV7-9 and TRBJ1-1; TRBD1 agrees at 8 bases. Germline V gene lookup returns CDR1 SEHNR and CDR2 FQNEAQ (reference sequence). CDR3 length equals 17 residues. Trimming cost V 5 bases and J 3 bases; bases outside gene matches: 14.

The V gene is TRBV2, the J gene TRBJ2-2; TRBD1 might be the D (5 bases). This CDR3 spans 13 amino acids. Trimming cost V 6 bases and J 5 bases, with 10 bases left between them. Germline values: CDR1 SNHLY, CDR2 FYNNEI. CDR3 nucleotides: TGTGCCAGCAGACAGACAGAGACCGGGGAGCTGTTTTTT. This translates into CASRQTETGELFF.

The chain carries TRBV9 and TRBJ2-6; D is possibly TRBD1 (6 bases). Germline V gene sequence: CDR1 SGDLS, CDR2 YYNGEE. Deletions cut 6 bases from V and 0 bases from J, with 22 bases between. The CDR3 covers 19 residues. The CDR3 DNA reads TGTGCCAGCACCTTTTTGCCCGAACAGGGATACTCTGGGGCCAACGTCCTGACTTTC. Residues: CASTFLPEQGYSGANVLTF. The variable domain in full, completed from reference TRBV9 and TRBJ2-6, reads DSGVTQTPKHLITATGQRVTLRCSPRSGDLSVYWYQQSLDQGLQFLIQYYNGEERAKGNILERFSAQQFPDLHSELNLSSLELGDSALYFCASTFLPEQGYSGANVLTFGAGSRLTVL.

V and J are TRBV10-2 and TRBJ1-1, with a possible D match to TRBD1 (6 bases). With 6 bases removed from V and 1 base from J, the gap between germline ends came to 12 bases. The CDR3 loop spans 14 amino acids. Germline V gives CDR1 WSHSY, CDR2 SAAADI. CDR3 coding DNA: TGCGCCAGCAGCGTAGGGGGGGAGAACACTGAAGCTTTCTTT. It encodes CASSVGGENTEAFF.

The chain has TRBV9 and TRBJ2-1, with D uncertain. Trimming pared 4 bases from V and 0 bases from J, leaving 11 bases between. This CDR3 contains 15 residues. Germline V gives CDR1 SGDLS, CDR2 YYNGEE. The CDR3 region has the DNA TGTGCCAGCAGCCCGACCCCGGACTCCTACAATGAGCAGTTCTTC. It codes for CASSPTPDSYNEQFF.

Only one count was recorded for this clone. The CDR3 region has the DNA TGTGCCAGTAGCGACCGGCCCCCGAACACTGAAGCTTTCTTT. It encodes CASSDRPPNTEAFF. The genes are TRBV19 and TRBJ1-1; D call uncertain. This CDR3 has 14 residues. Trimming took off 6 bases at V and 1 base at J, with 12 bases between the two ends. Germline assignment: CDR1 LNHDA and CDR2 SQIVND (reference sequence).

This sequence joins TRBV27 and TRBJ2-1; D is uncertain. The CDR3 spans 13 residues. Germline assignment: CDR1 MNHEY and CDR2 SMNVEV (reference sequence). The germline V and J ends were trimmed by 10 bases and 6 bases, with 16 bases remaining between them. CDR3 nucleotide sequence: TGTGCCACCCGGCGGTCATGGGTCAATGAGCAGTTCTTC. Its translation: CATRRSWVNEQFF.

The CDR3 protein is CASSLGQGNTGELFF. CDR3 nucleotide sequence: TGTGCCAGCAGCTTGGGTCAGGGCAACACCGGGGAGCTGTTTTTT. The chain has TRBV5-6 and TRBJ2-2; maybe TRBD1 (5 bases). This CDR3 has 15 amino acids. Per the germline V gene, CDR1 is SGHDT and CDR2 is YYEEEE. V dropped 0 bases and J dropped 2 bases, with 8 bases sitting between them.

This clone showed up just once. This chain connects TRBV30 to TRBJ2-7; 7 bases are a match to TRBD2. Germline trimming cut 7 bases from V and 1 base from J; bases unmatched to any gene: 4. Germline V gives CDR1 GTSNPN, CDR2 SVGIG (reference sequence). This CDR3 region has 12 residues. CDR3: CASKRGSYEQYF. For the CDR3, the DNA is TGTGCCTCCAAGCGGGGTTCCTACGAGCAGTACTTC.

The chain is built from TRBV19 and TRBJ1-1; perhaps TRBD1 as D (5 bases). The CDR3 is 14 residues long. Germline V lookup: CDR1 LNHDA, CDR2 SQIVND (reference sequence). V gave up 3 bases and J gave up 0 bases, with 8 bases separating them. CDR3: CASSIGHLNTEAFF. CDR3 DNA: TGTGCCAGTAGTATTGGACACTTGAACACTGAAGCTTTCTTT.

The V gene is TRBV4-2, the J gene TRBJ1-1; D gene unclear. This CDR3 contains 14 residues. Trimming removed 4 bases at V and 2 bases at J, with 11 bases between. Germline V gene sequence: CDR1 LGHNA, CDR2 YNFKEQ. This CDR3 is CASSPGSANTEAFF. CDR3 nucleotides: TGTGCCAGCAGCCCCGGCTCCGCTAACACTGAAGCTTTCTTT.

V usage is TRBV9 and J usage is TRBJ2-5; D tentatively reads TRBD1 or TRBD2 (6 bases each). The V gene's germline CDR1 is SGDLS and CDR2 YYNGEE. This CDR3 contains 15 residues. The V end was cut by 0 bases, the J end by 4 bases, with 13 bases between. The chain's CDR3 is CASSVVLGGLETQYF. The CDR3, as DNA: TGTGCCAGCAGCGTAGTTTTGGGGGGCCTAGAGACCCAGTACTTC.

This chain connects TRBV9 to TRBJ2-5; 9 bases are a match to TRBD2. With V trimmed by 0 bases and J by 4 bases, 13 bases remained unmatched. The germline CDR1 and CDR2 sequences are SGDLS and YYNGEE. The CDR3 sequence is 18 residues long. CDR3 residues: CASSVVVTSGGEGETQYF. The CDR3 DNA reads as TGTGCCAGCAGCGTAGTGGTGACTAGCGGAGGGGAAGGAGAGACCCAGTACTTC.

The gene calls are TRBV19 and TRBJ2-5; a weak D match, TRBD1 (5 bases). Germline V gene lookup returns CDR1 LNHDA and CDR2 SQIVND (reference sequence). This CDR3 has 13 residues. Trimming left V 6 bases short and J 0 bases short, with 8 bases between. The CDR3 DNA is TGTGCCAGTAGACGACAGCACCAAGAGACCCAGTACTTC. The encoded protein is CASRRQHQETQYF.

V usage is TRBV7-9 and J usage is TRBJ2-3; unclear D gene. The CDR3 contains 11 residues. Per the germline V gene, CDR1 is SEHNR and CDR2 is FQNEAQ (reference sequence). The V and J ends lost 7 bases and 3 bases respectively, with 5 bases between them. CDR3 sequence: CASTSTDTQYF. The DNA for the CDR3 is TGTGCCAGCACCTCAACAGATACGCAGTATTTT.

This clone appeared a single time. The chain links TRBV28 to TRBJ1-6; TRBD1 might be the D (6 bases). CDR1 and CDR2 (germline): MDHEN, SYDVKM. Between the trimmed V and J ends, which lost 2 bases and 10 bases, there was a span of 21 bases. This CDR3 is built from 17 residues. CDR3 sequence: CASSLRGRAPVGSPLHF. Written as DNA, the CDR3 is TGTGCCAGCAGTTTACGGGGGCGGGCCCCGGTTGGATCACCCCTCCACTTT.

This clone was counted a single time. The chain links TRBV7-2 to TRBJ2-1, with D unclear. Trimming removed 5 bases from V and 4 bases from J, with 12 bases in between. Germline CDR1 and CDR2: SGHTA and FQGNSA. This CDR3 spans 14 amino acids. The CDR3 DNA reads TGTGCCAGCAGCCCGGGTCCTGCATACAATGAGCAGTTCTTC. Protein product: CASSPGPAYNEQFF.

The chain has TRBV5-1 and TRBJ2-7; 7 bases fit TRBD1. This CDR3 contains 15 residues. V lost 2 bases to trimming and J lost 1 base; unmatched junction nucleotides: 6. CDR1 is SGHRS, CDR2 YFSETQ, per germline. The CDR3 here is CASSFEGAGSYEQYF. The CDR3 region has the DNA TGCGCCAGCAGCTTCGAGGGGGCGGGTTCCTACGAGCAGTACTTC.

This clone was recorded a few times. V gene TRBV2 combines with J gene TRBJ1-2; D not resolved. The CDR3 consists of 11 residues. Germline CDR1 SNHLY, CDR2 FYNNEI. V lost 3 bases, J lost 4 bases, and 3 bases lay in between. In DNA form, the CDR3 reads TGTGCCAGCAGTGACAGCTATGGCTACACCTTC. This translates into CASSDSYGYTF.

The chain has TRBV29-1 and TRBJ1-1, with D possibly being TRBD1 (5 bases). The length of the CDR3 is 13 residues. V was pared by 1 base and J by 3 bases, with 9 bases between. In germline, CDR1 is SQVTM, CDR2 ANQGSEA. The CDR3 DNA follows: TGCAGCGTTGAAGTATCCAGGGACACTGAAGCTTTCTTT. Translating it yields CSVEVSRDTEAFF.

V gene TRBV10-3 combines with J gene TRBJ1-2; 7 bases match TRBD1. The CDR3 sequence is 14 residues long. Trimming took 6 bases from V and 7 from J; bases not matched to a gene: 11. Germline-derived CDR1 and CDR2 are ENHRY and SYGVKD. CDR3 nucleotides: TGTGCCATCAGGGAGGACAGGAACGGGTTTGGCTACACCTTC. This codes for CAIREDRNGFGYTF.

The chain carries TRBV6-6 and TRBJ2-1; D is undetermined. Trimming removed 5 bases from V and 7 bases from J, with 12 bases in between. This CDR3 is built from 13 residues. Looked up from germline, CDR1 is MNHNY and CDR2 is SVGAGI (reference sequence). Here the CDR3 reads CASSAWTANEQFF. Here the CDR3 DNA reads TGTGCCAGCAGTGCGTGGACGGCGAATGAGCAGTTCTTC.

The chain is built from TRBV6-1 and TRBJ1-2; 9 bases align to TRBD1. The CDR3 runs 16 residues. The V gene end was trimmed by 0 bases and the J gene end by 6 bases; junction bases not matched to a gene: 8. Germline V lookup: CDR1 MNHNS, CDR2 SASEGT. The CDR3 loop reads CASSEALQQGANGYTF. In nucleotides, the CDR3 is TGTGCCAGCAGTGAAGCTTTACAACAGGGGGCTAATGGCTACACCTTC.

J is TRBJ2-2 and V is TRBV9; D is unresolved. Trimming shortened V by 4 bases and J by 3 bases, and 7 bases separated the two germline ends. CDR1 is SGDLS, CDR2 YYNGEE, per germline. The CDR3 contains 13 residues. CDR3 DNA: TGTGCCAGCAGCCCCGAGGACACCGGGGAGCTGTTTTTT. This gives the protein CASSPEDTGELFF. The full variable domain, completed using reference TRBV9 and TRBJ2-2, is DSGVTQTPKHLITATGQRVTLRCSPRSGDLSVYWYQQSLDQGLQFLIQYYNGEERAKGNILERFSAQQFPDLHSELNLSSLELGDSALYFCASSPEDTGELFFGEGSRLTVL.

V usage is TRBV10-3 and J usage is TRBJ1-2; D remains unclear. The germline V gene encodes CDR1 ENHRY and CDR2 SYGVKD. Trimming removed 3 bases from V and 6 bases from J, with 8 bases in between. The CDR3 has 12 residues. The CDR3 spells CAISEGGNGYTF. In DNA form, the CDR3 reads TGTGCCATCAGTGAAGGAGGGAATGGCTACACCTTC.

This clone was detected only once. The chain combines TRBV4-2 with TRBJ1-2, with no clear D. V was trimmed by 1 base and J by 4 bases, leaving 16 bases between them. The germline V gene has CDR1 LGHNA and CDR2 YNFKEQ. The CDR3 is 16 residues long. For the CDR3, the DNA is TGTGCCAGCAGCCAAGCTTCGGGAGCCGTCTTCTATGGCTACACCTTC. Its translation is CASSQASGAVFYGYTF.

In this sample, this clone turned up once. The chain recombines TRBV6-5 with TRBJ1-1; D is unclear. CDR1 MNHEY and CDR2 SVGAGI come from the germline V gene. Trimming shortened V by 7 bases and J by 0 bases, and 9 bases separated the two germline ends. CDR3 length: 13 amino acids. CDR3 DNA: TGTGCCAGCACCGGCCCGATGAACACTGAAGCTTTCTTT. Residues: CASTGPMNTEAFF.

V gene TRBV7-6 combines with J gene TRBJ2-3; TRBD1 might be the D (5 bases). Germline lookup yields CDR1 SGHVS and CDR2 FNYEAQ. The CDR3 is made up of 15 amino acids. Trimming took off 1 base at V and 1 base at J, with 9 bases between the two ends. The CDR3 region has the DNA TGTGCCAGCAGCTTAGTCAGGGTCGGCACAGATACGCAGTATTTT. Translation gives CASSLVRVGTDTQYF.